These 28 T cell receptor beta chains originate from one sample sequenced in a study of cytomegalovirus exposure and HLA in healthy donors (TCRdb year 2017). The library was built by means of the immunoSEQ multiplex PCR assay. A mixture of 60 forward primers for TCR Vbeta segments and 13 reverse primers for TCR Jbeta segments was used in the multiplex PCR. The table comes from immuneACCESS by way of TCRdb, which keeps in-frame sequences with V and J called. Part of the clones is missing from these tables; in studies checked, under half for an unresolved V gene and the rest for unknown reasons. Counted in this sample were 150,000 or so clones; approximately 73% of them appeared once. In total, the top ten clones hold under 2% of the sample. The specimen was PBMCs. The receptors come from a woman aged 18-29 years in good health and CMV-seronegative.

This clone was seen a single time. The chain joins TRBV11-2 to TRBJ1-1; D is unresolved. Germline assignment: CDR1 SGHAT and CDR2 FQNNGV. V was cut by 1 base and J by 7 bases, with 7 bases left in between. The CDR3 covers 12 residues. CDR3 amino acids: CASSLGQNEAFF. CDR3 in DNA: TGTGCCAGCAGCTTAGGGCAGAATGAAGCTTTCTTT.

V and J are TRBV7-9 and TRBJ2-5; 10 nucleotides align to TRBD1. The V gene end was trimmed by 1 base and the J gene end by 5 bases; junction bases not matched to a gene: 10. Germline V gene sequence: CDR1 SEHNR, CDR2 FQNEAQ (reference sequence). The CDR3 is made up of 17 amino acids. In DNA, the CDR3 is TGTGCCAGCAGCTTAGTCGCCGGACAGGGGGTATTTGAGACCCAGTACTTC. Translation: CASSLVAGQGVFETQYF.

For the CDR3, the DNA is TGTGCCAGCAGCCCTAGGAGGGCCTATGGCTACACCTTC. Encoded protein: CASSPRRAYGYTF. The chain joins TRBV6-5 to TRBJ1-2; D call uncertain. The CDR3 has 13 residues. Germline V gene sequence: CDR1 MNHEY, CDR2 SVGAGI. Trimming removed 6 bases at V and 4 bases at J, with 12 bases between.

The rearrangement links TRBV19 to TRBJ1-4; D perhaps matches TRBD1 (5 bases). Germline lookup yields CDR1 LNHDA and CDR2 SQIVND (reference sequence). The length of the CDR3 is 13 residues. The germline V and J ends were trimmed by 5 bases and 8 bases, with 12 bases remaining between them. This chain's CDR3 is CASSSYRGEKLFF. The DNA of the CDR3 is TGTGCCAGTAGTTCATACCGGGGGGAAAAACTGTTTTTT.

This clone was counted a few times. V gene TRBV6-6 combines with J gene TRBJ1-3; TRBD1 aligns across 7 bases. The ends lost 0 bases at V and 3 bases at J; junction bases unmatched: 5. CDR1 is MNHNY and CDR2 is SVGAGI in the germline V gene (reference sequence). CDR3 size: 16 residues. The CDR3 DNA sequence: TGTGCCAGCAGTTACTCGAGTCAGGGGGTTGGAAACACCATATATTTT. Its translation is CASSYSSQGVGNTIYF.

The J gene is TRBJ2-1, the V gene TRBV28; 9 nucleotides agree with TRBD2. V trimming: 7 bases; J trimming: 0 bases; junction bases outside the gene matches: 7. The CDR3 loop spans 16 amino acids. CDR1 is MDHEN, CDR2 SYDVKM, per germline. CDR3 nucleotides: TGTGCCAGCAACCAAGGCGGGGGGGACTCCTACAATGAGCAGTTCTTC. This gives the protein CASNQGGGDSYNEQFF.

J is TRBJ1-6 and V is TRBV28; D might be TRBD1 (5 bases). Trimming cost V 3 bases and J 6 bases, with 9 bases left between them. The CDR3 is made up of 14 amino acids. The germline V gene has CDR1 MDHEN and CDR2 SYDVKM. The CDR3 spells CASSFDRGNSPLHF. For the CDR3, the DNA is TGTGCCAGCAGTTTCGACAGAGGTAATTCACCCCTCCACTTT.

This sequence joins TRBV7-3 and TRBJ2-5; 10 bases line up with TRBD1. V gave up 5 bases and J gave up 7 bases; unmatched junction bases: 7. The CDR3 sequence is 14 residues long. Germline assignment: CDR1 SGHTA and CDR2 FQGTGA. As DNA, the CDR3 is TGTGCCAGCAGCCAGACAGGGGGCGCGGGGACCCAGTACTTC. This translates into CASSQTGGAGTQYF.

The chain joins TRBV7-2 to TRBJ1-3; no firm D call. Germline-derived CDR1 and CDR2 are SGHTA and FQGNSA. The V gene lost 3 bases and the J gene lost 2 bases, with 8 bases spanning the gap. The CDR3 length is 14 residues. The CDR3 DNA reads as TGTGCCAGCAGCTTTGGGCGCCCTGGAAACACCATATATTTT. Its translation: CASSFGRPGNTIYF.

This clone was found a few times. The gene calls are TRBV13 and TRBJ2-7; possible D gene TRBD1, 6 bases. The CDR3 totals 13 residues. Germline CDR1 PRHDT, CDR2 FYEKMQ (reference sequence). With 4 bases removed from V and 3 bases from J, the gap between germline ends came to 10 bases. CDR3 loop: CASSSETGYEQYF. Written as DNA, the CDR3 is TGTGCCAGCAGCTCCGAGACAGGCTACGAGCAGTACTTC.

V and J are TRBV10-2 and TRBJ2-7; possibly TRBD1 for D (6 bases). The V gene's germline CDR1 is WSHSY and CDR2 SAAADI. The CDR3 loop spans 14 amino acids. Trimming took off 6 bases at V and 2 bases at J, with 14 bases between the two ends. CDR3 sequence (DNA): TGCGCCAGCAGGAGACAAGGGGGTCCCTACGAGCAGTACGTC. Its translation: CASRRQGGPYEQYV.

The V call is TRBV18, the J call TRBJ1-4, with 7 nucleotides matching TRBD1. The V gene end was trimmed by 0 bases and the J gene end by 2 bases; junction bases not matched to a gene: 0. CDR3 size: 15 residues. CDR1 and CDR2 (germline): KGHSH, LQKENI. The CDR3, as DNA: TGTGCCAGCTCACCACCGGGACAGACTAATGAAAAACTGTTTTTT. As protein: CASSPPGQTNEKLFF.

As for this clone: One end of the junction fails to match germline, which may point to a read error. This sequence joins TRBV7-9 and TRBJ1-6; 7 nucleotides line up with TRBD1. CDR3 length: 15 residues. Germline CDR1 and CDR2: SEHNR and FQNEAQ (reference sequence). The CDR3, as DNA: TGTTCCAGCAGCGCCAGGGACAGCTTGAATTCACCCCTCCACTTT. Translation: CSSSARDSLNSPLHF.

V and J are TRBV7-2 and TRBJ2-1; no clear D gene. The CDR3 contains 13 residues. Per germline, CDR1 SGHTA and CDR2 FQGNSA. Trimming removed 0 bases at V and 7 bases at J, with 7 bases between. CDR3 amino acids: CASSLASKNEQFF. The CDR3 DNA reads TGTGCCAGCAGCTTAGCGTCTAAGAATGAGCAGTTCTTC.

The genes are TRBV4-3 and TRBJ2-7; possible D gene TRBD2, 6 bases. V lost 0 bases, J lost 2 bases, and 11 bases lay in between. CDR3 size: 15 residues. Per the germline V gene, CDR1 is LGHNA and CDR2 is YSLEER. The CDR3 sequence: CASSQEEGLAYEQYF. CDR3 in DNA: TGCGCCAGCAGCCAAGAGGAGGGGTTAGCCTACGAGCAGTACTTC.

The gene calls are TRBV4-3 and TRBJ1-2, with D unclear. Per germline, CDR1 LGHNA and CDR2 YSLEER. Trimming took off 0 bases at V and 6 bases at J, with 8 bases between the two ends. The CDR3 totals 13 residues. CDR3 in DNA: TGCGCCAGCAGCCAAGAACCTAGGAATGGCTACACCTTC. Protein product: CASSQEPRNGYTF.

This clone was seen more than once but under ten times. The sample has other DNA sequences that encode this CDR3 too. The chain is built from TRBV6-5 and TRBJ1-6, with D tentatively TRBD1 (5 bases). The CDR3 has 14 residues. Germline values: CDR1 MNHEY, CDR2 SVGAGI. Trimming shortened V by 2 bases and J by 6 bases, and 8 bases separated the two germline ends. CDR3 coding DNA: TGTGCCAGCAGTTACAGGGGCCCTAATTCACCCCTCCACTTT. Protein product: CASSYRGPNSPLHF.

V usage is TRBV11-3 and J usage is TRBJ2-2; 7 bases map to TRBD1. From germline, CDR1 is SGHNT and CDR2 YENEEA. J was trimmed by 4 bases and V by 6 bases; bases with no gene match: 5. This CDR3 region has 14 residues. The CDR3 sequence: CASRTGSGTGELFF. CDR3 DNA: TGTGCCAGCAGGACAGGGAGTGGCACCGGGGAGCTGTTTTTT.

This chain joins TRBV19 and TRBJ1-6; tentative D call: TRBD1 (5 bases). Trimming took off 4 bases at V and 6 bases at J, with 13 bases between the two ends. Looked up from germline, CDR1 is LNHDA and CDR2 is SQIVND (reference sequence). The CDR3 loop spans 15 amino acids. For the CDR3, the DNA is TGTGCCAGTAGTACCGGACACCTAACTAATTCACCCCTCCACTTT. It codes for CASSTGHLTNSPLHF.

V is TRBV6-1 and J is TRBJ2-1; D is unclear. V lost 3 bases and J 1 base, leaving 7 bases between the germline ends. The CDR3 covers 14 residues. Per germline, CDR1 MNHNS and CDR2 SASEGT. The CDR3 sequence: CASSESSSYNEQFF. In DNA form, the CDR3 reads TGTGCCAGCAGTGAGAGTTCATCCTACAATGAGCAGTTCTTC.

The chain joins TRBV27 to TRBJ1-2; possibly TRBD1 for D (6 bases). CDR3 length: 13 residues. CDR1 MNHEY and CDR2 SMNVEV come from the germline V gene (reference sequence). The V end was cut by 2 bases, the J end by 4 bases, with 8 bases between. The CDR3 DNA reads as TGTGCCAGCAGTTTACAGGGGCCCTATGGCTACACCTTC. Protein sequence: CASSLQGPYGYTF.

This clone came up once. The genes are TRBV7-2 and TRBJ2-7; 8 bases fit TRBD1. Looked up from germline, CDR1 is SGHTA and CDR2 is FQGNSA. After removal of 2 bases from V and 5 bases from J, the junction contained 5 bases not matched to a gene. The CDR3 totals 14 residues. Here the CDR3 DNA reads TGTGCCAGCAGCTTATCACAGGGGGTGGACGAGCAGTACGTC. Encoded protein: CASSLSQGVDEQYV.

This chain joins TRBV7-7 and TRBJ2-2; D unclear. The V end was cut by 6 bases, the J end by 3 bases, with 8 bases between. The CDR3 runs to 13 residues. Per germline, CDR1 SSHAT and CDR2 FNYEAQ (reference sequence). As DNA, the CDR3 is TGTGCCAGCAGTTCTCCCTACACCGGGGAGCTGTTTTTT. Its protein product is CASSSPYTGELFF.

The chain uses TRBV7-8 and TRBJ1-5; 8 bases are shared with TRBD1. Germline trimming cut 1 base from V and 3 bases from J; bases unmatched to any gene: 2. This CDR3 contains 15 residues. Germline V CDR1 and CDR2: SGHVS, FQNEAQ. The CDR3 sequence is CASSLGDRFNQPQHF. CDR3 nucleotides: TGTGCCAGCAGCTTAGGGGACAGGTTCAATCAGCCCCAGCATTTT.

This clone was counted between two and nine times. CDR3 residues: CASSSLGSLNTGELFF. Written as DNA, the CDR3 is TGTGCCAGCAGCTCCCTCGGGAGTCTCAACACCGGGGAGCTGTTTTTT. The genes are TRBV5-4 and TRBJ2-2; tentatively, D is TRBD2 (6 bases). V lost 3 bases, J lost 2 bases, and 14 bases lay in between. CDR1 and CDR2 from the germline V gene are SGHNT and YYREEE (reference sequence). The CDR3 is 16 residues long.

The rearrangement uses TRBV2 and TRBJ2-1; TRBD2 matches 11 bases. The V segment lost 9 bases and the J segment 5 bases; nucleotides outside the gene matches: 9. Germline assignment: CDR1 SNHLY and CDR2 FYNNEI. The CDR3 is 15 amino acids. This chain's CDR3 is CASAWETSGNNEQFF. The CDR3 region has the DNA TGTGCCAGTGCTTGGGAGACTAGCGGGAACAATGAGCAGTTCTTC.

This clone came up a few times. The chain employs TRBV5-6 and TRBJ2-1, with a possible D match to TRBD2 (5 bases). The CDR3 has 15 residues. From germline, CDR1 is SGHDT and CDR2 YYEEEE. V gave up 4 bases and J gave up 3 bases, with 14 bases separating them. CDR3 sequence reads: CASSAARVIYNEQFF. CDR3 in DNA: TGTGCCAGCAGCGCGGCGCGGGTTATCTACAATGAGCAGTTCTTC.

The rearrangement links TRBV7-8 to TRBJ2-3, with 8 bases lining up with TRBD1. Losses at the gene ends were 5 bases for V and 5 bases for J; bases not matched to a gene: 6. This CDR3 has 14 amino acids. Germline values: CDR1 SGHVS, CDR2 FQNEAQ. The CDR3 region has the DNA TGTGCCAGCAGCCCAGGACAGGGAGGAGATACGCAGTATTTT. Its protein product is CASSPGQGGDTQYF.